The sample holds many counts of the clone carrying this T cell receptor (beta chain). Its antigen is as yet unknown. Investigators amplified TCR beta CDR3 regions from RNA transcripts. In the first round, RT-PCR was carried out with HTBI primers, and a multiplex PCR formed the second round. TCRdb re-analysed the multiplex PCR reads in MiXCR, keeping a single row per CDR3 protein. The sample contains approximately 700,000 distinct CDR3 sequences, 40% of which appear only once. The source of the sample is a study of Graves' ophthalmopathy and Graves' hyperthyroidism. Broader study findings: Built on 13 signatures, a model told ophthalmopathy apart from stable hyperthyroidism with 85% to 90% sensitivity and 70% to 82% specificity. Blood samples also showed most expanded thyroid clonotypes exceeding 0.001 frequency.

Other autoimmune diseases, uncontrolled infections, pregnancy or lactation led to the exclusion of patients. Patients were diagnosed from clinical symptoms, serum thyroxine, TRAb, thyroid ultrasound and orbital computed tomography. This receptor was identified in an adult man with Graves' ophthalmopathy. Sequencing was done on a sample of peripheral blood.

CDR3 in DNA: TGTGCCAGTTTAAGGACAGGCAGGAAAGAGACCCAGTACTTC. It is translated as CASLRTGRKETQYF. This sequence joins TRBV2 and TRBJ2-5; 7 bases fit TRBD1. The germline V gene encodes CDR1 SNHLY and CDR2 FYNNEI. CDR3 length: 14 residues. Trimming took 9 bases from V and 3 from J; bases not matched to a gene: 10.